The source of this T cell receptor beta chain is a study of T cells in Graves' hyperthyroidism and ophthalmopathy. Researchers amplified the TCR beta CDR3 regions from RNA transcripts. TCR CDR3 underwent first-round RT-PCR with the HTBI primer set. One entry per CDR3 protein results from TCRdb running MiXCR on the multiplex PCR reads. Here the sample spans a few hundred thousand distinct CDR3 sequences, 20% to 25% being singletons. This clonotype was observed many times. V was pared by 4 bases and J by 9 bases, with 8 bases of the junction left unmatched. The CDR3 length is 16 residues. Germline V gene sequence: CDR1 SGHAT, CDR2 FQNNGV. Around 9.9 ml of fresh peripheral blood supplied the PBMCs.

Sequencing input: blood. The chain links TRBV11-2 to TRBJ2-3, with 15 nucleotides matching TRBD2. The receptor was derived from a woman aged 45 to 65 with Graves' hyperthyroidism. The CDR3 DNA is TGTGCCAGCAGCTCCGGACTAGCGGGGGGGCCGTCGACGCAGTATTTT. Translating gives CASSSGLAGGPSTQYF.